Shown below are 5 T cell receptor beta chains from a single sample sequenced in a study of T cells and copy number aberrations in small-cell lung cancer. Here immunoSEQ multiplex PCR was the method, and the copy in TCRdb shows in-frame clones only, minus some. The sample consists of about 900 clones, 94% of them appearing once. The sequenced material came from tumor tissue. These receptor sequences come from a woman between 45 and 60 years old with small cell lung cancer.

J is TRBJ2-3 and V is TRBV2; TRBD2 matches 12 bases. V gave up 5 bases and J gave up 2 bases; unmatched junction bases: 8. This CDR3 has 17 amino acids. CDR1 and CDR2 (germline): SNHLY, FYNNEI. DNA of the CDR3: TGTGCCAGCAGTCCACGACTAGCGGGGGACTTCACAGATACGCAGTATTTT. It is translated as CASSPRLAGDFTDTQYF.

The chain links TRBV28 to TRBJ2-5; 13 bases align to TRBD2. Per germline, CDR1 MDHEN and CDR2 SYDVKM. V was clipped by 8 bases and J by 5 bases; unmatched bases: 8. This CDR3 has 15 residues. CDR3 sequence: CASSLGLAGVETQYF. The CDR3 DNA is TGTGCCAGCTCCTTAGGACTAGCGGGAGTGGAGACCCAGTACTTC.

The chain employs TRBV28 and TRBJ1-6; 7 bases are a match to TRBD1. The CDR3 has 15 residues. Germline V gives CDR1 MDHEN, CDR2 SYDVKM. V lost 6 bases, J lost 7 bases, and 9 bases stayed unmatched. The CDR3 bases are TGTGCCAGCAGAGCCCCAACAGGGGCCAATTCACCCCTCCACTTT. It specifies CASRAPTGANSPLHF.

The chain uses TRBV7-8 and TRBJ1-5; 10 bases agree with TRBD1. The V and J ends lost 5 bases and 1 base, in that order; junction bases with no gene match: 14. CDR1 is SGHVS, CDR2 FQNEAQ, per germline. The CDR3 has 19 residues. DNA of the CDR3: TGTGCCAGCAGCATGACGACAGGGGACAGGGGAGCGAGCAATCAGCCCCAGCATTTT. Translating gives CASSMTTGDRGASNQPQHF.

This chain uses TRBV5-1 with TRBJ1-2; 7 bases are shared with TRBD1. Losses at the gene ends were 0 bases for V and 9 bases for J; bases not matched to a gene: 17. In germline, CDR1 is SGHRS, CDR2 YFSETQ. CDR3 length equals 17 residues. DNA for the CDR3: TGCGCCAGCAGCTTGGCCAGGCAGGGGGAGATGTCTACCCGCTACACCTTC. It yields the protein CASSLARQGEMSTRYTF.